This T cell receptor beta chain was sequenced in a study of OX40 agonist ivuxolimab in advanced cancers. V lost 4 bases to trimming and J lost 7 bases, with 17 bases between them. The length of the CDR3 is 15 residues. CDR1 is LNHDA, CDR2 SQIVND, per germline (reference sequence). Sequencing used immunoSEQ multiplex PCR; TCRdb keeps in-frame clones, though not all of them. The sample includes approximately 90,000 clones, around 90% of them seen just once. This TCR derives from an adult with an advanced solid tumor such as melanoma, head and neck, liver or kidney cancer. This material consisted of CD4+ or CD8+ T cells sorted from blood, taken in a trial of the OX40 agonist ivuxolimab. The chain uses TRBV19 and TRBJ2-1; D might be TRBD2 (6 bases). The CDR3 sequence: CASSTLASDRNEQFF. The DNA for the CDR3 is TGTGCCAGTAGTACACTAGCCTCTGACAGAAATGAGCAGTTCTTC.